This passage covers 16 T cell receptor beta chains from one sample sequenced in a study of T cells in Graves' hyperthyroidism and ophthalmopathy. RNA transcripts served as the template for amplifying TCR beta CDR3 regions. Researchers ran a first-round RT-PCR on the TCR CDR3 using the HTBI primer set. MiXCR, run by TCRdb on the multiplex PCR reads, gives a single entry per CDR3 protein. The data hold about 560,000 distinct CDR3 sequences, with 11% to 15% observed a single time. Sequenced input: blood. All receptors derive from a woman aged 40-49 years with Graves' hyperthyroidism.

This clonotype was counted a few times. V and J are TRBV28 and TRBJ1-3, with TRBD1 matching over 8 bases. This CDR3 region has 14 residues. Germline values: CDR1 MDHEN, CDR2 SYDVKM. V gave up 5 bases and J gave up 2 bases; unmatched junction bases: 2. The CDR3: CASSPGQAGNTIYF. DNA for the CDR3: TGTGCCAGCAGTCCGGGACAGGCTGGAAACACCATATATTTT.

The chain links TRBV19 to TRBJ1-6; no clear D gene. CDR3 length equals 12 residues. Germline V gives CDR1 LNHDA, CDR2 SQIVND (reference sequence). The V end lost 3 bases, the J end lost 7 bases, and 4 bases lay between the germline ends. The CDR3 spells CASSIENSPLHF. CDR3 bases: TGTGCCAGTAGTATCGAAAATTCACCCCTCCACTTT.

This clonotype was counted ten times or more. The gene calls are TRBV10-3 and TRBJ1-1; D not resolved. V was shortened by 7 bases and J by 1 base, with 10 bases between the two germline ends. CDR3 length: 13 residues. CDR1 and CDR2 from the germline V gene are ENHRY and SYGVKD. The CDR3 protein is CAIMGFSNTEAFF. For the CDR3, the DNA is TGTGCCATCATGGGGTTCTCGAACACTGAAGCTTTCTTT.

This clonotype has at least ten counts. The chain is built from TRBV24-1 and TRBJ2-2; unclear D gene. Germline values: CDR1 KGHDR, CDR2 SFDVKD. This CDR3 is built from 17 residues. V lost 0 bases and J 1 base, leaving 11 bases between the germline ends. CDR3 protein: CATSDLNNLGNTGELFF. The CDR3 DNA reads TGTGCCACCAGTGATTTGAACAACCTGGGGAACACCGGGGAGCTGTTTTTT.

This clonotype showed up just a few times. The rearrangement uses TRBV4-1 and TRBJ2-7; no clear D gene. CDR1 is MGHRA and CDR2 is YSYEKL in the germline V gene. Deletions cut 0 bases from V and 8 bases from J, with 20 bases between. This CDR3 region has 16 residues. The chain's CDR3 is CASSQDLSLTGSKQYF. For the CDR3, the DNA is TGCGCCAGCAGCCAAGATCTCTCCCTTACTGGTAGCAAGCAGTACTTC.

In its sample, this clonotype was seen many times. The V and J genes are TRBV5-8 and TRBJ2-1; 8 nucleotides agree with TRBD2. Looked up from germline, CDR1 is SGHTS and CDR2 is YDEGEE. The CDR3 contains 15 residues. V gave up 3 bases and J gave up 10 bases; unmatched junction bases: 12. The CDR3: CASSSRQDGGGEQFF. The CDR3 nucleotides read TGTGCCAGCAGCTCACGTCAGGACGGGGGGGGAGAGCAGTTCTTC.

This clonotype was picked up a small number of times. The genes are TRBV27 and TRBJ2-5, with 7 bases that match TRBD2. Germline V gene lookup returns CDR1 MNHEY and CDR2 SMNVEV (reference sequence). V lost 2 bases to trimming and J lost 1 base; unmatched junction nucleotides: 4. The CDR3 sequence is 15 residues long. The CDR3 DNA reads TGTGCCAGCAGTTTAAAAGCTAGCGGCCAAGAGACCCAGTACTTC. This sequence encodes CASSLKASGQETQYF.

This clonotype has a count of ten or more. The chain links TRBV5-1 to TRBJ1-2; a weak D match, TRBD1 (5 bases). Per germline, CDR1 SGHRS and CDR2 YFSETQ. V lost 1 base and J lost 3, with 13 bases in between. The CDR3 is made up of 15 amino acids. CDR3 residues: CASSLFRGLDYGYTF. For the CDR3, the DNA is TGCGCCAGCAGCTTGTTTAGGGGACTAGACTATGGCTACACCTTC.

As for this clonotype: The CDR3 carries no conserved terminal phenylalanine or tryptophan, so it likely arises from a read error. The chain has TRBV20-1 and TRBJ2-1; D remains unclear. V lost 3 bases to trimming and J lost 0 bases, with 12 bases between them. CDR1 and CDR2 (germline): DFQATT, SNEGSKA (reference sequence). The CDR3 covers 15 residues. CDR3 sequence: CSASVGQFSYNEQFL. The CDR3 DNA is TGCAGTGCTAGTGTTGGGCAGTTCTCCTACAATGAGCAGTTCCTC.

This clonotype was observed at least ten times. This chain's CDR3 is CASSYPRAASGEVYEQFF. The CDR3 nucleotides are TGTGCCAGCAGTTACCCTCGGGCGGCTAGCGGGGAGGTTTATGAGCAGTTCTTC. The chain couples TRBV28 to TRBJ2-1, with TRBD2 matching 9 bases. CDR3 size: 18 residues. V dropped 4 bases and J dropped 8; count of bases not matched to a gene: 18. The germline V gene has CDR1 MDHEN and CDR2 SYDVKM.

The chain recombines TRBV25-1 with TRBJ2-6; D perhaps matches TRBD1 (6 bases). Trimming stripped 5 bases from V and 0 bases from J, with 17 bases between. CDR3 length equals 18 residues. The germline CDR1 and CDR2 sequences are MGHDK and SYGVNS. This chain's CDR3 is CASSRTRDTTSGANVLTF. CDR3 DNA: TGTGCCAGCAGTCGAACCCGGGACACCACCTCTGGGGCCAACGTCCTGACTTTC.

This chain connects TRBV6-1 to TRBJ2-1; 7 nucleotides align to TRBD1. Germline trimming cut 5 bases from V and 14 bases from J; bases unmatched to any gene: 18. The CDR3 runs 15 residues. Germline V gene data show CDR1 as MNHNS and CDR2 as SASEGT. This CDR3 is CASSRDREGLRLEFF. The CDR3 DNA reads TGTGCCAGCAGTCGAGACAGGGAAGGGTTGCGGTTAGAGTTCTTC.

J is TRBJ2-3 and V is TRBV28; D gene unclear. Germline assignment: CDR1 MDHEN and CDR2 SYDVKM. Trimming removed 3 bases from V and 6 bases from J, with 13 bases in between. This CDR3 is 14 amino acids long. CDR3 nucleotides: TGTGCCAGCAGTTTGGCCCTAGTTTCGGATACGCAGTATTTT. It encodes CASSLALVSDTQYF.

This clonotype was detected a few times. This chain links TRBV4-1 with TRBJ1-3; no reliable D call. The ends were cut back, 1 base at V and 3 bases at J, with 7 bases in the middle. Germline V CDR1 and CDR2: MGHRA, YSYEKL. CDR3 length: 14 amino acids. CDR3 sequence reads: CASSQGGVGNTIYF. CDR3 in DNA: TGCGCCAGCAGCCAAGGCGGGGTTGGAAACACCATATATTTT.

This clonotype was observed at least ten times. The DNA for the CDR3 is TGTGCCAGCAGTTTATTAGCGGGAGTAAGGAGGGGAGATACGCAGTATTTT. This gives the protein CASSLLAGVRRGDTQYF. The chain combines TRBV12-3 or TRBV12-4 with TRBJ2-3, with 9 nucleotides matching TRBD2. The CDR3 sequence is 17 residues long. With 2 bases clipped from V and 5 bases from J, the junction kept 11 bases outside the gene matches.

This clonotype was counted at least ten times. The chain carries TRBV12-3 or TRBV12-4 and TRBJ2-7; possibly TRBD2 for D (6 bases). The CDR3 is made up of 12 amino acids. The V and J ends lost 6 bases and 3 bases respectively, with 9 bases between them. CDR3: CASREEGYEQYF. The CDR3 DNA reads TGTGCCAGCAGGGAGGAGGGCTACGAGCAGTACTTC.